Presented here are 18 T cell receptor beta chains from one specimen sequenced in a study of cytomegalovirus exposure and HLA in healthy donors. Both 60 Vbeta primers and 13 Jbeta primers went into the PCR. Measured with immunoSEQ multiplex PCR; TCRdb has only the in-frame clones, and not every one. Of 100,000 or so clones listed, 70% to 85% are singletons. Sequencing was performed on PBMCs. These receptors were taken from a human donor in good health.

This chain connects TRBV7-2 to TRBJ1-2; D is undetermined. Trimming removed 1 base from V and 4 bases from J, with 13 bases in between. The CDR3 spans 15 residues. The germline V gene encodes CDR1 SGHTA and CDR2 FQGNSA. This CDR3 is CASSLDSGVSYGYTF. Here the CDR3 DNA reads TGTGCCAGCAGCTTAGATTCCGGGGTGAGCTATGGCTACACCTTC.

The chain recombines TRBV6-1 with TRBJ2-7; 8 nucleotides match TRBD2. Germline values: CDR1 MNHNS, CDR2 SASEGT. The CDR3 totals 14 residues. Trimming took 6 bases from V and 1 from J; bases not matched to a gene: 5. In nucleotides, the CDR3 is TGTGCCAGCAGAGGGGTAGCGGGGTCCTACGAGCAGTACTTC. This sequence encodes CASRGVAGSYEQYF.

V gene TRBV15 combines with J gene TRBJ1-6; the match to TRBD1 covers 9 bases. The CDR3 spans 14 residues. The junction had 9 bases not matched to a gene; V was cut back by 8 bases and J by 10 bases. Germline V CDR1 and CDR2: LNHNV, YYDKDF (reference sequence). The CDR3, as DNA: TGTGCCACCTCTGGAACAGGGGGCCGATCACCCCTCCACTTT. Protein: CATSGTGGRSPLHF.

This chain connects TRBV7-9 to TRBJ1-3, with D possibly TRBD1 on 6 matching bases. The V gene lost 6 bases and the J gene lost 8 bases, with 14 bases spanning the gap. Germline CDR1 is SEHNR and CDR2 is FQNEAQ (reference sequence). The CDR3 length is 13 residues. CDR3 loop: CASRAGEGDTIYF. The CDR3 coding sequence is TGTGCCAGCAGAGCCGGTGAGGGGGACACCATATATTTT.

A single count supports this clone. The rearrangement links TRBV7-9 to TRBJ2-7; D ambiguous. Trimming took off 5 bases at V and 6 bases at J, with 11 bases between the two ends. The CDR3 extends over 12 amino acids. Germline-derived CDR1 and CDR2 are SEHNR and FQNEAQ (reference sequence). This CDR3 is CASSPGPTEQYF. As DNA, the CDR3 is TGTGCCAGCAGCCCCGGTCCCACCGAGCAGTACTTC.

The chain recombines TRBV19 with TRBJ2-5, with TRBD2 identical over 14 bases. V trimming: 5 bases; J trimming: 5 bases; junction bases outside the gene matches: 16. CDR1 and CDR2 from the germline V gene are LNHDA and SQIVND (reference sequence). The CDR3 extends over 19 amino acids. The CDR3 nucleotides read TGTGCCAGTAGTCCTTCGTGGACTAGCGGGGGGAGCGTCGGGGAGACCCAGTACTTC. This sequence encodes CASSPSWTSGGSVGETQYF.

The rearrangement joins TRBV9 to TRBJ1-2; possible D gene TRBD1, 6 bases. CDR1 is SGDLS, CDR2 YYNGEE, per germline. Trimming stripped 0 bases from V and 8 bases from J, with 14 bases between. The CDR3 covers 14 residues. CDR3 in DNA: TGTGCCAGCAGCGTAGGAGGGGGGGGTTTCGGCTACACCTTC. Residues: CASSVGGGGFGYTF.

J is TRBJ2-7 and V is TRBV5-3; 9 bases map to TRBD1. TRBV5-3 is an ORF for which the function is uncertain. V shed 4 bases and J 7 bases; nucleotides not matched to a gene: 6. The CDR3 covers 13 residues. The CDR3 region has the DNA TGTGCCAGAAGCAGGGACAGGGCGGGGGAGCAGTACTTC. Translated, it gives CARSRDRAGEQYF.

The CDR3 region is CASKRTSGSPYEQYF. In nucleotides, the CDR3 is TGCGCCAGCAAACGTACTAGCGGGAGTCCCTACGAGCAGTACTTC. The chain uses TRBV5-1 and TRBJ2-7, with 11 bases identical to TRBD2. CDR1 and CDR2 from the germline V gene are SGHRS and YFSETQ. The junction had 7 bases not matched to a gene; V was cut back by 6 bases and J by 2 bases. The CDR3 extends over 15 amino acids. The whole variable domain, filled in from reference TRBV5-1 and TRBJ2-7, reads KAGVTQTPRYLIKTRGQQVTLSCSPISGHRSVSWYQQTPGQGLQFLFEYFSETQRNKGNFPGRFSGRQFSNSRSEMNVSTLELGDSALYLCASKRTSGSPYEQYFGPGTRLTVT.

The V and J genes are TRBV5-4 and TRBJ1-2; tentative D call: TRBD1 (5 bases). With 2 bases removed from V and 14 bases from J, the gap between germline ends came to 19 bases. CDR1 is SGHNT, CDR2 YYREEE, per germline (reference sequence). CDR3 length: 13 amino acids. The CDR3, as DNA: TGTGCCAGCAGCTTACCCAGTGTGGGGGGTTTTACCTTC. Translation gives CASSLPSVGGFTF.

In regard to this clone: The junction differs from germline at one of its ends, possibly a read error. The CDR3 DNA follows: TGTGCTAGCAGCCGACAGTTGAACACTGAAGCTTTCTTT. It encodes CASSRQLNTEAFF. This chain links TRBV7-7 with TRBJ1-1; maybe TRBD1 (5 bases). The V gene's germline CDR1 is SSHAT and CDR2 FNYEAQ (reference sequence). There are 13 residues in the CDR3.

Details on this clone: The identical CDR3 is also encoded by other nucleotide sequences in the sample. The chain recombines TRBV9 with TRBJ2-7; 8 nucleotides line up with TRBD1. The germline CDR1 and CDR2 sequences are SGDLS and YYNGEE. The trim removed 3 bases at V and 3 bases at J, leaving 5 bases unmatched. The CDR3 has 14 amino acids. The CDR3 DNA follows: TGTGCCAGCAGCGCAGGGACAGGACTCTACGAGCAGTACTTC. Its translation: CASSAGTGLYEQYF. The complete variable domain, with remaining parts taken from reference TRBV9 and TRBJ2-7, reads DSGVTQTPKHLITATGQRVTLRCSPRSGDLSVYWYQQSLDQGLQFLIQYYNGEERAKGNILERFSAQQFPDLHSELNLSSLELGDSALYFCASSAGTGLYEQYFGPGTRLTVT.

The rearrangement joins TRBV15 to TRBJ2-1; 9 bases align to TRBD1. V shed 2 bases, J shed 0 bases, and the junction held 5 bases outside the gene matches. Per the germline V gene, CDR1 is LNHNV and CDR2 is YYDKDF (reference sequence). CDR3 length: 17 residues. This chain's CDR3 is CATSRLQGASSYNEQFF. In DNA, the CDR3 is TGTGCCACCAGCAGATTACAGGGGGCGAGCTCCTACAATGAGCAGTTCTTC.

This clone was seen once. The chain has TRBV7-9 and TRBJ2-5; 7 bases align to TRBD1. The J call is in doubt because the DNA end fits TRBJ2-7 better. This CDR3 spans 14 amino acids. Germline-derived CDR1 and CDR2 are SEHNR and FQNEAQ (reference sequence). As DNA, the CDR3 is TGTGCCAGCAGCTCGACAGGGCTCTCCTACGAGCAGTACTTC. It yields the protein CASSSTGLSYEQYF.

This clone was seen just once. The chain carries TRBV9 and TRBJ2-1; 10 bases are a match to TRBD2. The CDR3 extends over 16 amino acids. The J segment lost 4 bases and the V segment lost 2 bases, leaving 6 bases of the junction unmatched. Germline V gives CDR1 SGDLS, CDR2 YYNGEE. CDR3 sequence: CASSVTTSGKYNEQFF. DNA of the CDR3: TGTGCCAGCAGCGTGACAACTAGCGGGAAGTACAATGAGCAGTTCTTC. The full variable domain, completed using reference TRBV9 and TRBJ2-1, is DSGVTQTPKHLITATGQRVTLRCSPRSGDLSVYWYQQSLDQGLQFLIQYYNGEERAKGNILERFSAQQFPDLHSELNLSSLELGDSALYFCASSVTTSGKYNEQFFGPGTRLTVL.

The J gene is TRBJ2-3, the V gene TRBV13, with D perhaps matching TRBD1 (5 bases). Trimming removed 0 bases at V and 4 bases at J, with 11 bases between. This CDR3 contains 15 residues. Germline values: CDR1 PRHDT, CDR2 FYEKMQ (reference sequence). The CDR3 region has the DNA TGTGCCAGCAGCTTAGGCAGGGTGACGGCAGATACGCAGTATTTT. It translates to CASSLGRVTADTQYF.

The V and J genes are TRBV7-6 and TRBJ2-7, with 8 bases fitting TRBD1. The CDR3 is 16 amino acids. Germline-derived CDR1 and CDR2 are SGHVS and FNYEAQ. V gave up 0 bases and J gave up 1 base; unmatched junction bases: 5. The CDR3 DNA reads as TGTGCCAGCAGCTTAGCCTCAGGGGGCGCGTCCTACGAGCAGTACTTC. Its protein is CASSLASGGASYEQYF.

V gene TRBV14 combines with J gene TRBJ2-5; 7 nucleotides line up with TRBD2. This CDR3 comprises 13 residues. The V gene's germline CDR1 is SGHDN and CDR2 FVKESK. Trimming at V came to 5 bases and at J to 5 bases, leaving 5 bases not matched to a gene. The CDR3: CASSGRARETQYF. The DNA of the CDR3 is TGTGCCAGCAGCGGGAGGGCCCGTGAGACCCAGTACTTC.